Presented here are 19 T cell receptor beta chains from one specimen sequenced in a study of vaccination effects on CD4 cells after COVID-19 (dated by TCRdb to 2022 to 2024). The antigens for these receptors are not known. In the ViraFEST assay, PBMC were stimulated with viral peptide pools, and TCR sequencing was then used to find antigen-specific CD4+ T cell clonotypes based on their expansion. After 10 to 11 days of culture, CD4+ T cells were isolated with the EasySep CD4+ T cell isolation kit. Participants received two doses of either the BNT162b2 or the mRNA-1273 mRNA SARS-CoV-2 vaccine. The library was generated by the immunoSEQ multiplex PCR assay. In its TCRdb copy, this immuneACCESS table keeps in-frame sequences only and misses some clones. Where compared with another copy, unresolved V genes explain less than half of these, and the others have no known cause. The sample table contains about 24,000 clones; only one count was recorded for about four fifths of them. Approximately 5.6% of the sample is held by the ten biggest clonotypes.

The material sequenced was CD4+ T cells from PBMCs cultured with SARS-CoV-2 spike peptides, taken after COVID-19 vaccination. The sample's cell subset or site label is to be understood as: SARS-CoV-2 spike overlapping peptide pool stimulation. Receptor source: a human donor who received a COVID-19 vaccine. Some clones in this sample may be carry-over from other donors' samples.

The chain combines TRBV12-3 or TRBV12-4 with TRBJ2-1; a possible D gene is TRBD1 (6 bases). Trimming shortened V by 8 bases and J by 9 bases, and 14 bases separated the two germline ends. CDR3 size: 12 residues. The CDR3 loop is CASVAGVGEQFF. As DNA, the CDR3 is TGTGCCAGCGTCGCAGGGGTCGGTGAGCAGTTCTTC.

The J gene is TRBJ2-3, the V gene TRBV5-1, with unresolved D. V was pared by 4 bases and J by 2 bases, with 14 bases between. Germline CDR1 SGHRS, CDR2 YFSETQ. CDR3 length: 15 amino acids. CDR3 region: CASSLGQVVTDTQYF. The CDR3 DNA reads TGCGCCAGCAGCCTGGGCCAAGTTGTCACAGATACGCAGTATTTT.

V usage is TRBV14 and J usage is TRBJ2-5; D might be TRBD1 (6 bases). Germline CDR1 reads SGHDN; CDR2 reads FVKESK. The CDR3 extends over 18 amino acids. With 4 bases removed from V and 5 bases from J, the gap between germline ends came to 26 bases. The CDR3: CASSPLLSTGSLMETQYF. CDR3 nucleotide sequence: TGTGCCAGCAGCCCCCTACTCTCAACAGGGTCGTTGATGGAGACCCAGTACTTC.

This clone has more than one count but fewer than ten. V is TRBV6-5 and J is TRBJ1-2; D gene ambiguous. The CDR3 runs 14 residues. Trimming left V 0 bases short and J 4 bases short, with 9 bases between. In germline, CDR1 is MNHEY, CDR2 SVGAGI. CDR3 region: CASSYSKGSYGYTF. The CDR3, as DNA: TGTGCCAGCAGTTACTCGAAGGGCAGCTATGGCTACACCTTC.

This chain links TRBV5-1 with TRBJ2-3, with 9 bases matching TRBD2. This CDR3 has 16 residues. Germline V gene lookup returns CDR1 SGHRS and CDR2 YFSETQ. V shed 4 bases, J shed 0 bases, and the junction held 6 bases outside the gene matches. In DNA, the CDR3 is TGCGCCAGCAGCCGGCGAGCGGGGGGAAGCACAGATACGCAGTATTTT. This translates into CASSRRAGGSTDTQYF.

V usage is TRBV6-6 and J usage is TRBJ2-7, with a weak D call TRBD1 (5 bases). CDR3 size: 14 residues. The V end was cut by 2 bases, the J end by 4 bases, with 12 bases between. The germline V gene encodes CDR1 MNHNY and CDR2 SVGAGI (reference sequence). CDR3 amino acids: CASSYQGLGYEQYV. In DNA form, the CDR3 reads TGTGCCAGCAGTTACCAGGGTCTGGGGTACGAGCAGTACGTC.

Written as DNA, the CDR3 is TGTGCCAGTAGTCCGGGACTAGCGGGGGAAGGTACGCAGTATTTT. Its protein is CASSPGLAGEGTQYF. The V call is TRBV19, the J call TRBJ2-3, with TRBD2 matching over 14 bases. This CDR3 contains 15 residues. Germline V gives CDR1 LNHDA, CDR2 SQIVND (reference sequence). The V and J ends lost 5 bases and 8 bases, in that order; junction bases with no gene match: 6.

The chain links TRBV2 to TRBJ2-7; TRBD1 is a possible D gene (6 bases). The CDR3 sequence is 14 residues long. Trimming removed 4 bases at V and 6 bases at J, with 16 bases between. CDR1 and CDR2 (germline): SNHLY, FYNNEI. The CDR3 bases are TGTGCCAGCAGTGTCGAGCGGCTAGGGGGCGAGCAGTACGTC. Its translation: CASSVERLGGEQYV.

The chain carries TRBV18 and TRBJ1-1; tentatively, D is TRBD1 (6 bases). CDR3 length equals 14 residues. In germline, CDR1 is KGHSH, CDR2 LQKENI. V was clipped by 4 bases and J by 0 bases, with 9 bases between them. CDR3 region: CASSQDSLNTEAFF. The CDR3 coding sequence is TGTGCCAGCTCACAGGACAGCCTGAACACTGAAGCTTTCTTT.

The V call is TRBV11-2, the J call TRBJ2-2, with D unclear. In germline, CDR1 is SGHAT, CDR2 FQNNGV. The length of the CDR3 is 14 residues. Trimming stripped 2 bases from V and 5 bases from J, with 9 bases between. As DNA, the CDR3 is TGTGCCAGCAGCTTATATCGTGGGACCGGGGAGCTGTTTTTT. Translation gives CASSLYRGTGELFF. Full variable domain (outside the CDR3, taken from reference TRBV11-2 and TRBJ2-2): EAGVAQSPRYKIIEKRQSVAFWCNPISGHATLYWYQQILGQGPKLLIQFQNNGVVDDSQLPKDRFSAERLKGVDSTLKIQPAKLEDSAVYLCASSLYRGTGELFFGEGSRLTVL.

The chain uses TRBV30 and TRBJ1-3; D is uncertain. The CDR3 is 14 amino acids. V dropped 2 bases and J dropped 0 bases, with 8 bases sitting between them. From germline, CDR1 is GTSNPN and CDR2 SVGIG (reference sequence). The CDR3 bases are TGTGCCTGGAGTACTCTACCCTCTGGAAACACCATATATTTT. Translated: CAWSTLPSGNTIYF.

The rearrangement links TRBV5-1 to TRBJ2-2; D is perhaps TRBD1 or TRBD2 (6 bases each). The germline CDR1 and CDR2 sequences are SGHRS and YFSETQ. The CDR3 extends over 18 amino acids. Trimming shortened V by 1 base and J by 3 bases, and 19 bases separated the two germline ends. CDR3 loop: CASSLRAGGGTDTGELFF. The CDR3 DNA follows: TGCGCCAGCAGCTTGAGGGCTGGAGGGGGGACGGACACCGGGGAGCTGTTTTTT.

CDR3 amino acids: CASSYYQTGGAFF. The CDR3 DNA reads as TGTGCCAGCAGTTATTATCAAACAGGGGGAGCTTTCTTT. This chain links TRBV28 with TRBJ1-1; 8 bases match TRBD1. The V gene's germline CDR1 is MDHEN and CDR2 SYDVKM. The CDR3 is 13 residues long. The trim removed 4 bases at V and 10 bases at J, leaving 8 bases unmatched.

CDR3 coding DNA: TGCGCCAGCAGCTTAGGGACAGGGGGGGGTTGGACTGAAGCTTTCTTT. As protein: CASSLGTGGGWTEAFF. This rearrangement joins TRBV5-1 to TRBJ1-1, with TRBD1 identical over 11 bases. Losses at the gene ends were 2 bases for V and 5 bases for J; bases not matched to a gene: 8. The CDR3 extends over 16 amino acids. Germline V gene data show CDR1 as SGHRS and CDR2 as YFSETQ.

The CDR3 loop is CASSKKGGGGTDTQYF. The CDR3, as DNA: TGTGCCAGCAGCAAAAAAGGGGGGGGTGGCACAGATACGCAGTATTTT. V and J are TRBV21-1 and TRBJ2-3; TRBD2, the table's D call, was not compared with the DNA. TRBV21-1 is flagged as a pseudogene. This CDR3 has 16 residues.

The V and J genes are TRBV28 and TRBJ1-5, with a possible D match to TRBD1 (5 bases). This CDR3 comprises 14 residues. The germline V gene encodes CDR1 MDHEN and CDR2 SYDVKM. The V end was cut by 6 bases, the J end by 4 bases, with 13 bases between. The CDR3 nucleotides are TGTGCCAGCAGCCCGGGGGGGGTAAATCAGCCCCAGCATTTT. Residues: CASSPGGVNQPQHF.

The rearrangement uses TRBV5-7 and TRBJ2-3; 8 nucleotides line up with TRBD1. TRBV5-7 is an ORF for which the function is uncertain. V gave up 5 bases and J gave up 4 bases; unmatched junction bases: 9. The CDR3 loop spans 15 amino acids. The DNA for the CDR3 is TGTGCCAGCAGAGACAGGGGTGAAAGATCAGATACGCAGTATTTT. As protein: CASRDRGERSDTQYF.

The genes are TRBV7-2 and TRBJ2-2; TRBD2 matches 8 bases. CDR3 size: 16 residues. V shed 2 bases and J 5 bases; nucleotides not matched to a gene: 7. Germline values: CDR1 SGHTA, CDR2 FQGNSA. CDR3 sequence (DNA): TGTGCCAGCAGCTTATTTTTCGGGGGGGCAACCGGGGAGCTGTTTTTT. It encodes CASSLFFGGATGELFF. Together with reference TRBV7-2 and TRBJ2-2, the CDR3 gives the full variable domain: GAGVSQSPSNKVTEKGKDVELRCDPISGHTALYWYRQSLGQGLEFLIYFQGNSAPDKSGLPSDRFSAERTGGSVSTLTIQRTQQEDSAVYLCASSLFFGGATGELFFGEGSRLTVL.

The CDR3 DNA reads TGTGCCAGCAGATTGATAGCCGGAATCACAGATACGCAGTATTTT. It yields the protein CASRLIAGITDTQYF. V is TRBV2 and J is TRBJ2-3; the D is unclear. Trimming removed 6 bases from V and 2 bases from J, with 15 bases in between. This CDR3 region has 15 residues. The V gene's germline CDR1 is SNHLY and CDR2 FYNNEI.